These 2 T cell receptor beta chains were sequenced from one sample in a study of CD8 T cells in Susac syndrome. Reverse transcription of about 0.45 to 1 ug RNA was carried out with random hexamers. TCRdb re-analysed the immunoSEQ multiplex PCR reads in MiXCR, keeping a single row per CDR3 protein. The sample comprises some 120,000 distinct CDR3 sequences, about 95% of which are singletons, and around 0.12% rests with the top ten. Material for sequencing was CD4+ T cells from PBMCs. Every receptor here comes from a human donor in good health.

This chain connects TRBV27 to TRBJ2-5, with D unclear. The CDR3 has 13 residues. CDR1 is MNHEY, CDR2 SMNVEV, per germline (reference sequence). The V gene lost 6 bases and the J gene lost 5 bases, with 13 bases spanning the gap. The CDR3 region has the DNA TGTGCCAGCAGGGACCTAGGTCGGGAGACCCAGTACTTC. Translating it yields CASRDLGRETQYF.

The gene calls are TRBV29-1 and TRBJ1-2; 11 positions agree with TRBD1. Germline assignment: CDR1 SQVTM and CDR2 ANQGSEA. This CDR3 contains 15 residues. V trimming: 1 base; J trimming: 6 bases; junction bases outside the gene matches: 7. This CDR3 is CSVEGGDRGKNGYTF. In nucleotides, the CDR3 is TGCAGCGTTGAAGGGGGGGACAGGGGGAAGAATGGCTACACCTTC. The variable domain in full, with the rest retrieved from reference TRBV29-1 and TRBJ1-2, is SAVISQKPSRDICQRGTSLTIQCQVDSQVTMMFWYRQQPGQSLTLIATANQGSEATYESGFVIDKFPISRPNLTFSTLTVSNMSPEDSSIYLCSVEGGDRGKNGYTFGSGTRLTVV.